This passage covers 21 T cell receptor beta chains from one sample sequenced in a study of T cell repertoires in cytomegalovirus infection. From the reads, TCRdb called clonotypes with MiXCR, one entry per CDR3 protein. The repertoire holds about 830,000 distinct CDR3 sequences, with approximately 32% as singletons. These receptors have no identified antigens. The source material was cultured CD8+ T cells from PBMCs, sampled from culture after CMV antigen stimulation. Source of these receptors: a human donor in good health (CMV status not recorded). Some clones in this sample may be carry-over from other donors' samples.

Comment on this clonotype: This may arise from a read error, as a much more abundant clone is one base away. This chain connects TRBV7-6 to TRBJ2-1; D remains ambiguous. This CDR3 is 13 amino acids long. Per the germline V gene, CDR1 is SGHVS and CDR2 is FNYEAQ. The DNA for the CDR3 is TGTGTCAGCAGCTTAATGGGGTCAGGTGAGCAGTTCTTC. Protein: CVSSLMGSGEQFF.

The V gene is TRBV7-9, the J gene TRBJ1-1; D is unresolved. The CDR3 totals 11 residues. Trimming cost V 5 bases and J 7 bases, with 8 bases left between them. Looked up from germline, CDR1 is SEHNR and CDR2 is FQNEAQ (reference sequence). For the CDR3, the DNA is TGTGCCAGCAGCCACCCTATTGAAGCTTTCTTT. Its translation: CASSHPIEAFF. The full variable domain, its missing parts supplied by reference TRBV7-9 and TRBJ1-1, is DTGVSQNPRHKITKRGQNVTFRCDPISEHNRLYWYRQTLGQGPEFLTYFQNEAQLEKSRLLSDRFSAERPKGSFSTLEIQRTEQGDSAMYLCASSHPIEAFFGQGTRLTVV.

The count of this clonotype is one. One end of the junction varies from germline; a read error may be responsible. The chain couples TRBV7-9 to TRBJ2-3; D perhaps matches TRBD1 (6 bases). Germline CDR1 reads SEHNR; CDR2 reads FQNEAQ (reference sequence). CDR3 length equals 16 residues. CDR3 amino acids: CASSPATGYITHTQYF. In nucleotides, the CDR3 is TGTGCCAGCAGCCCCGCAACAGGGTATATCACACATACGCAGTATTTT. Full variable domain (rest looked up from reference TRBV7-9 and TRBJ2-3): DTGVSQNPRHKITKRGQNVTFRCDPISEHNRLYWYRQTLGQGPEFLTYFQNEAQLEKSRLLSDRFSAERPKGSFSTLEIQRTEQGDSAMYLCASSPATGYITHTQYFGPGTRLTVL.

As concerns this clonotype: Because it lacks the conserved phenylalanine or tryptophan at the end, this CDR3 is likely a read error. The genes are TRBV7-9 and TRBJ1-1; D not resolved. The CDR3 is 12 residues long. Germline V gives CDR1 SEHNR, CDR2 FQNEAQ (reference sequence). Trimming shortened V by 5 bases and J by 3 bases, and 7 bases separated the two germline ends. Written as DNA, the CDR3 is TGTGCCAGCAGCCCCGGGTACACTGAAGCTTTCCTT. Encoded protein: CASSPGYTEAFL.

The gene calls are TRBV5-4 and TRBJ2-1; 10 nucleotides align to TRBD2. Per germline, CDR1 SGHNT and CDR2 YYREEE (reference sequence). The CDR3 is made up of 14 amino acids. The trim removed 4 bases at V and 7 bases at J, leaving 5 bases unmatched. CDR3 region: CASSARTSGNEQFF. Here the CDR3 DNA reads TGTGCCAGCAGCGCCAGGACTAGCGGAAATGAGCAGTTCTTC.

This clonotype occurred many times. The chain links TRBV6-1 to TRBJ1-1, with D tentatively TRBD1 (5 bases). This CDR3 is 17 amino acids long. Germline CDR1 and CDR2: MNHNS and SASEGT. Trimming took off 0 bases at V and 1 base at J, with 15 bases between the two ends. The CDR3 sequence is CASSEAGRGITNTEAFF. The CDR3 DNA is TGTGCCAGCAGTGAAGCCGGACGGGGGATCACGAACACTGAAGCTTTCTTT.

The CDR3 bases are TGCGCCAGCAGCTTGGAGAAGCACACAGATACGCAGTATTTT. It yields the protein CASSLEKHTDTQYF. The chain links TRBV5-1 to TRBJ2-3; D remains ambiguous. Germline V lookup: CDR1 SGHRS, CDR2 YFSETQ. CDR3 length: 14 residues. V lost 0 bases and J lost 2, with 7 bases in between.

This clonotype was seen only a few times. The chain has TRBV19 and TRBJ2-1; 11 nucleotides agree with TRBD2. J gave up 5 bases and V 6 bases, and 12 bases lay outside the gene matches. This CDR3 is 17 amino acids long. Per the germline V gene, CDR1 is LNHDA and CDR2 is SQIVND (reference sequence). The CDR3 nucleotides are TGTGCCAGTAGCCCTCATCGGCGACTAGCGGGAAACAATGAGCAGTTCTTC. Protein: CASSPHRRLAGNNEQFF.

The CDR3 loop is CATGQYSSNQPQHF. DNA of the CDR3: TGTGCCACCGGACAGTATTCTAGCAATCAGCCCCAGCATTTT. The chain links TRBV6-2 or TRBV6-3 to TRBJ1-5; TRBD1 is a possible D gene (6 bases). Germline CDR1 reads MNHEY; CDR2 reads SVGEGT. This CDR3 contains 14 residues. V was clipped by 10 bases and J by 0 bases, with 13 bases between them.

This clonotype was counted a single time. The CDR3 nucleotides are TGTGCCAGCAGCTTCGGACAGGGGAGGGATGGCTACACCTTC. Translated, it gives CASSFGQGRDGYTF. The chain employs TRBV13 and TRBJ1-2, with 9 bases matching TRBD1. Germline values: CDR1 PRHDT, CDR2 FYEKMQ (reference sequence). This CDR3 is built from 14 residues. V gave up 3 bases and J gave up 6 bases; unmatched junction bases: 5.

CDR3 DNA: TGTGCCAGCAGCCACGATGGGGGCACCGGGGAGCTGTTTTTT. Protein: CASSHDGGTGELFF. This chain connects TRBV11-3 to TRBJ2-2, with D possibly called TRBD1 or TRBD2 (5 bases each). Germline V CDR1 and CDR2: SGHNT, YENEEA. Between the trimmed V and J ends, which lost 5 bases and 4 bases, there was a span of 11 bases. CDR3 size: 14 residues.

Only a few counts were recorded for this clonotype. This sequence joins TRBV7-8 and TRBJ1-4; no reliable D call. Germline-derived CDR1 and CDR2 are SGHVS and FQNEAQ. V lost 0 bases, J lost 1 base, and 3 bases lay in between. This CDR3 contains 14 residues. This chain's CDR3 is CASSLARTNEKLFF. CDR3 DNA: TGTGCCAGCAGCTTAGCCAGAACTAATGAAAAACTGTTTTTT.

There are a few counts of this clonotype. The rearrangement links TRBV6-2 or TRBV6-3 to TRBJ2-2, with D perhaps TRBD2 (6 bases). The CDR3 has 14 amino acids. V lost 5 bases and J 6 bases, leaving 13 bases between the germline ends. The V gene's germline CDR1 is MNHEY and CDR2 SVGEGT. The CDR3 sequence is CASSPGLHAGELFF. The CDR3 DNA sequence: TGTGCCAGCAGTCCGGGACTCCACGCCGGGGAGCTGTTTTTT.

The chain links TRBV20-1 to TRBJ1-1, with 9 bases that match TRBD1. The CDR3 spans 14 residues. Trimming took 2 bases from V and 1 from J; bases not matched to a gene: 2. Germline loops: CDR1 DFQATT, CDR2 SNEGSKA (reference sequence). Here the CDR3 reads CSARYRGQNTEAFF. The CDR3 DNA reads as TGCAGTGCTAGATACAGGGGGCAGAACACTGAAGCTTTCTTT.

The rearrangement uses TRBV28 and TRBJ1-2; D is unresolved. V was shortened by 2 bases and J by 9 bases, with 16 bases between the two germline ends. The CDR3 is made up of 14 amino acids. Looked up from germline, CDR1 is MDHEN and CDR2 is SYDVKM. The CDR3 DNA reads TGTGCCAGCAGTTTAATCGGACTGGGTATGAGCTACACCTTC. Translating it yields CASSLIGLGMSYTF.

V is TRBV15 and J is TRBJ2-1, with D hard to call. This CDR3 spans 15 amino acids. V lost 0 bases and J 7 bases, leaving 13 bases between the germline ends. Germline-derived CDR1 and CDR2 are LNHNV and YYDKDF (reference sequence). CDR3 in amino acids: CATSRDRTPRNEQFF. CDR3 in DNA: TGTGCCACCAGCAGAGATCGGACGCCTAGGAATGAGCAGTTCTTC.

This clonotype was observed at least ten times. The chain has TRBV5-1 and TRBJ1-1; D ambiguous. V was cut by 4 bases and J by 2 bases, with 15 bases left in between. Germline CDR1 is SGHRS and CDR2 is YFSETQ. CDR3 length equals 15 residues. The CDR3 nucleotides read TGCGCCAGCAGCCCTAGGATGGAAATTAACACTGAAGCTTTCTTT. As protein: CASSPRMEINTEAFF.

This clonotype was seen a handful of times. This chain joins TRBV4-1 and TRBJ2-5, with D possibly matching TRBD1 (6 bases). The CDR3 spans 14 residues. Germline loops: CDR1 MGHRA, CDR2 YSYEKL. The germline V and J ends were trimmed by 0 bases and 5 bases, with 10 bases remaining between them. This chain's CDR3 is CASSQETGWETQYF. The DNA of the CDR3 is TGCGCCAGCAGCCAAGAAACAGGGTGGGAGACCCAGTACTTC.

As regards this clonotype: A much more abundant neighbour one base away suggests this may be a read error. The J gene is TRBJ1-5, the V gene TRBV7-9; D is unresolved. The V end lost 1 base, the J end lost 4 bases, and 8 bases lay between the germline ends. The CDR3 is 14 amino acids. Germline V gene sequence: CDR1 SEHNR, CDR2 FQNEAQ (reference sequence). The CDR3, as DNA: TGTGCCAGCAGCTTAGAAATAGCAAATCAGCCCCAGCATTTT. This sequence encodes CASSLEIANQPQHF.

This sequence joins TRBV7-4 and TRBJ2-2, with a weak D call TRBD2 (6 bases). The CDR3 is 15 residues long. Germline V gene lookup returns CDR1 SGHVT and CDR2 SQSDAQ. V was cut by 3 bases and J by 1 base, with 9 bases left in between. The CDR3 bases are TGTGCCAGCAGCTTCTGCGGGAAGAACACCGGGGAGCTGTTTTTT. Translating gives CASSFCGKNTGELFF.

The genes are TRBV14 and TRBJ1-2; D gene ambiguous. The germline V gene encodes CDR1 SGHDN and CDR2 FVKESK. The CDR3 spans 14 residues. V lost 5 bases, J lost 3 bases, and 13 bases lay in between. In nucleotides, the CDR3 is TGTGCCAGCAGCGCCCTTGGGCCCTACTATGGCTACACCTTC. Translation: CASSALGPYYGYTF.